This TCR beta chain was recovered during a study of shared clonotypes between healthy human individuals. Broader study findings: There were few donors, and this limited the genetic and exposure-history diversity represented.

A word on this clone: Its antigen remains unidentified.

The repertoire was sequenced with immunoSEQ multiplex PCR; TCRdb's copy has only in-frame clones and lacks some. The sample yields 550,000 to 800,000 clones, less than 95% seen once. The sequence came from a man aged 18 to 30 in good health. Some clones in this sample may be carry-over from other donors' samples. The sample taken for sequencing was memory CD8+ T cells from PBMCs. The subset is: CD45RO+ cells pooled with CCR7-negative TemRA cells.

The CDR3 DNA reads TGTGCCAGCAGCCTCCACGGGGGGGAGGACTCTAACTACGAGCAGTACTTC. It specifies CASSLHGGEDSNYEQYF. This chain connects TRBV7-8 to TRBJ2-7, with 8 bases that match TRBD2. The CDR3 consists of 17 residues. Trimming took 5 bases from V and 3 from J; bases not matched to a gene: 15. CDR1 SGHVS and CDR2 FQNEAQ come from the germline V gene.